Listed below are T cell receptor beta chains from one sample, sequenced in a study of a mutant IDH1 vaccine in newly diagnosed glioma. No antigen has been identified for these receptors. TCRdb's copy holds only in-frame clones and misses some; the assay was immunoSEQ multiplex PCR. The repertoire includes under 40,000 clones, around 82% of them detected once, and roughly 30% sits in the top ten. The starting material was PBMCs, obtained from a glioma patient whose treatment included an IDH1 peptide vaccine. The receptors were sampled from a man under 40 with glioma. CDR3s include the opening cysteine and the closing phenylalanine or tryptophan. The D gene is left open where the match is weak. Clone size is not always given. Where it is, it says once, few, many or a class for expanded clones.

j_call clone_size d_call v_call cdr3_nt cdr3_aa
TRBJ2-1 - - TRBV14 TGTGCCAGCAGCCGCGACAGCTACAATGAGCAGTTCTTC CASSRDSYNEQFF
TRBJ2-7 - TRBD1 TRBV30 TGTGCCTGGAGCCGGGGACAGGGCTACGAGCAGTACTTC CAWSRGQGYEQYF
TRBJ2-7 - TRBD2 TRBV4-2 TGTGCCAGCAGCCAAGAAAGCGGGAGCTCCTACGAGCAGTACTTC CASSQESGSSYEQYF
TRBJ2-1 - - TRBV18 TGTGCCAGCTCACTTAGGGAGGGGGCCGGTGATGAGCAGTTCTTC CASSLREGAGDEQFF
TRBJ2-2 - - TRBV5-8 TGTGCCAGCAGCTTGGACAGAAACACCGGGGAGCTGTTTTTT CASSLDRNTGELFF
TRBJ1-2 - - TRBV25-1 TGTGCCAGCAGTGGAGGGACGTATGGCTACACCTTC CASSGGTYGYTF
TRBJ1-1 - - TRBV18 TGTGCCAGCTCGTGGACAGAGAACACTGAAGCTTTCTTT CASSWTENTEAFF
TRBJ2-3 few TRBD1 TRBV6-5 TGTGCCAGCAGTTACATCGGTCAGGGGGATGGAACGCAGTATTTT CASSYIGQGDGTQYF
TRBJ2-2 - TRBD2 TRBV9 TGTGCCAGCAGCGTAGCATCGGGACTAGCGGGGGGGAACACCGGGGAGCTGTTTTTT CASSVASGLAGGNTGELFF
TRBJ2-7 - - TRBV2 TGTGCCAGCAGCGGACCGGGGGCGGGCACATACGAGCAGTACTTC CASSGPGAGTYEQYF
TRBJ1-5 - TRBD1 TRBV4-1 TGCGCCAGCAGCCAAGATCAAGCAGGGGGCCCAAATCAGCCCCAGCATTTT CASSQDQAGGPNQPQHF
TRBJ2-7 - - TRBV6-1 TGTGCCAGCAGTGCCCCCGACGAGCAGTACTTC CASSAPDEQYF
TRBJ2-4 - - TRBV7-6 TGTGCCAGCAGCTTAGACAGGGTAAACATTCAGTACTTC CASSLDRVNIQYF
TRBJ2-7 - - TRBV4-1 TGCGCCAGCAGCCCCATCAACCCGGGATCCCGCGGTCGCTACGAGCAGTACTTC CASSPINPGSRGRYEQYF
TRBJ2-3 - TRBD1 TRBV28 TGTGCCAGCAGTACTCCGGACAGGCGGACAGATACGCAGTATTTT CASSTPDRRTDTQYF
TRBJ2-4 - - TRBV10-1 TGCGCCAGCAGTGCCTCCCGACTTGGAGACCAAAACATTCAGTACTTC CASSASRLGDQNIQYF
TRBJ1-2 - - TRBV14 TGTGCCAGCAGACCAGGGACAATGCATGGCTACACCTTC CASRPGTMHGYTF
TRBJ1-4 once - TRBV19 TGTGCCAGTAGATTAGGTCAGGGGTCTAATGAAAAACTGTTTTTT CASRLGQGSNEKLFF
TRBJ1-2 - - TRBV25-1 TGTGCCAGCAGTGCGATCGGGTGGGGCTACACCTTC CASSAIGWGYTF
TRBJ2-5 - TRBD2 TRBV2 TGTGCCACCTCCCTGGGGCGGGGGGGCCATGAGACCCAGTACTTC CATSLGRGGHETQYF
TRBJ2-1 - TRBD1 TRBV29-1 TGCAGCGTCCTCCGGGACAGGCACTACAATGAGCAGTTCTTC CSVLRDRHYNEQFF
TRBJ1-3 - - TRBV5-4 TGTGCCAGCAGCTTGACCACAGGCTCCCACTCTGGAAACACCATATATTTT CASSLTTGSHSGNTIYF
TRBJ2-7 - - TRBV9 TGTGCCAGCAGCGTAGAAGTAGCGCCAATCTACGAGCAGTACTTC CASSVEVAPIYEQYF
TRBJ2-3 - - TRBV4-1 TGCGCCAGCAGCCAAGTCCTGACTAAGTCCACAGATACGCAGTATTTT CASSQVLTKSTDTQYF
TRBJ2-2 - TRBD2 TRBV5-5 TGTGCCAGCAGCTTGGAGCTAGCGGCCATTGTGTACACCGGGGAGCTGTTTTTT CASSLELAAIVYTGELFF
TRBJ2-2 few - TRBV27 TGTGCCAGCAGTGTCGACCCGAACACCGGGGAGCTGTTTTTT CASSVDPNTGELFF
TRBJ1-2 once - TRBV2 TGTGCCAGCAGTCCGGACAGATCCTATGGCTACACCTTC CASSPDRSYGYTF
TRBJ2-7 - TRBD2 TRBV14 TGTGCCAGCAGCAGACCTCCTCCGGGACTAGTAATCGACTACGAGCAGTACTTC CASSRPPPGLVIDYEQYF
TRBJ2-1 - - TRBV21-1 TGTGCCAGCTCGGGCAATGAGCAGTTCTTC CASSGNEQFF
TRBJ1-5 - - TRBV7-8 TGTGCCAGCAGCTTAGTTAGGATTGGCGAGAGCAATCAGCCCCAGCATTTT CASSLVRIGESNQPQHF
TRBJ2-2 - - TRBV7-2 TGTGCCAGCAGTCAGACTAGAGTACGCACCGGGGAGCTGTTTTTT CASSQTRVRTGELFF
TRBJ1-5 once - TRBV19 TGTGCCAGTAGTATGTCACACAGGGCTCAGCCCCAGCATTTT CASSMSHRAQPQHF